This TCR beta chain was sequenced for a study of blood T cell repertoires in COVID-19. Study background: Whether acute or convalescent, the COVID-19 samples came from the United States, Italy and Spain. PBMCs, B-cell-depleted T cells, or T cells were the source of the cDNA or gDNA that made up the material.

Original processing notes: Amplification with reference gene primers provided the estimates of nucleated cell counts. TCRdb's copy holds only in-frame clones and misses some; the assay was immunoSEQ multiplex PCR. That table supplies the V and J calls and clone size; D and trimming were determined from the DNA. The table includes roughly 220,000 clones, 80% to 85% detected once. CDR1 is KGHSH, CDR2 LQKENI, per germline. The CDR3 length is 15 residues. V lost 5 bases and J 0 bases, leaving 10 bases between the germline ends. The sequenced sample consisted of peripheral blood. V gene TRBV18 combines with J gene TRBJ2-2; D possibly corresponds to TRBD1 (5 bases). The TCR originated in a woman in her sixties or seventies who had recovered from COVID-19. CDR3 sequence: CASSTGQTNTGELFF. In DNA form, the CDR3 reads TGTGCCAGCTCAACAGGACAAACGAACACCGGGGAGCTGTTTTTT.